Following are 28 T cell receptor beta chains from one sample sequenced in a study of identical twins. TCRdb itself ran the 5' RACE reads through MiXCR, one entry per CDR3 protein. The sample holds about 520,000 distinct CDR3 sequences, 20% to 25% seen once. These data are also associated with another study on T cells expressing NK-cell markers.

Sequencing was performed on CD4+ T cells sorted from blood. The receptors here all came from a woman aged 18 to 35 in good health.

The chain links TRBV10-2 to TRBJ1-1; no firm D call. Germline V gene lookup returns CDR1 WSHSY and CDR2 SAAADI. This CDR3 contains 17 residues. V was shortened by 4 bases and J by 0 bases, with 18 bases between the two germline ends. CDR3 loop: CASSVTPPLLMNTEAFF. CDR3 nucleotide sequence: TGCGCCAGCAGTGTCACCCCCCCTCTCCTCATGAACACTGAAGCTTTCTTT.

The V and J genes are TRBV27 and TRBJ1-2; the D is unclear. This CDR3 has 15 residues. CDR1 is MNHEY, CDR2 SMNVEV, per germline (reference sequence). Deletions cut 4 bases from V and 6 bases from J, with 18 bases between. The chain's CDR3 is CASSYPLHGDDGYTF. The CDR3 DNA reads TGTGCCAGCAGTTATCCGCTACACGGGGATGATGGCTACACCTTC.

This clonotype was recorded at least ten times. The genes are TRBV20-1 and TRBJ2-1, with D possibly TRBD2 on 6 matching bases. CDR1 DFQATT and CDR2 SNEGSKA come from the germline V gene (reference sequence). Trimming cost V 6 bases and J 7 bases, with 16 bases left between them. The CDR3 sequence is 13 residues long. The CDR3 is CSAPYGGKNEQFF. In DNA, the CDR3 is TGCAGTGCACCTTATGGGGGGAAAAATGAGCAGTTCTTC.

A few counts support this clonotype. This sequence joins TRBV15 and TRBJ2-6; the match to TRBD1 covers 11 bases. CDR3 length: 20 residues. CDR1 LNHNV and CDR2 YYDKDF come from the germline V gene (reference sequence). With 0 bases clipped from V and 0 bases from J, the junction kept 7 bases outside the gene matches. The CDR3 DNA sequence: TGTGCCACCAGCAGAGATCGCGGGGGACAGGGGGTCTCTGGGGCCAACGTCCTGACTTTC. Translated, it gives CATSRDRGGQGVSGANVLTF. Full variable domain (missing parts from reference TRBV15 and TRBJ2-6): DAMVIQNPRYQVTQFGKPVTLSCSQTLNHNVMYWYQQKSSQAPKLLFHYYDKDFNNEADTPDNFQSRRPNTSFCFLDIRSPGLGDTAMYLCATSRDRGGQGVSGANVLTFGAGSRLTVL.

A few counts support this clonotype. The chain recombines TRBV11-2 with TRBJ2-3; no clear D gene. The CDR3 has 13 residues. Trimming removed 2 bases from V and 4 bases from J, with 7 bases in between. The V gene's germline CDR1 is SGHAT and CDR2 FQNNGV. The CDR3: CASSLSPADTQYF. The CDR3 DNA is TGTGCCAGCAGCTTATCACCGGCAGATACGCAGTATTTT. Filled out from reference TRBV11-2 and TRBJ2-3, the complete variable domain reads EAGVAQSPRYKIIEKRQSVAFWCNPISGHATLYWYQQILGQGPKLLIQFQNNGVVDDSQLPKDRFSAERLKGVDSTLKIQPAKLEDSAVYLCASSLSPADTQYFGPGTRLTVL.

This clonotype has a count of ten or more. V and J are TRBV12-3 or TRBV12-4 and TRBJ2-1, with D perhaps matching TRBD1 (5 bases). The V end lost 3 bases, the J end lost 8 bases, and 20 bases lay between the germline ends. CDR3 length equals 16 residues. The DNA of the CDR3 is TGTGCCAGCAGTTTTATTAAAGGGAAGGGGTCGGATGAGCAGTTCTTC. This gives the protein CASSFIKGKGSDEQFF.

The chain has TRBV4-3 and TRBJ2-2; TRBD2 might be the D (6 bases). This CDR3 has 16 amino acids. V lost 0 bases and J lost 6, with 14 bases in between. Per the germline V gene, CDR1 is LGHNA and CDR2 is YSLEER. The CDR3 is CASSQDHAGRSGELFF. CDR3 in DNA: TGCGCCAGCAGCCAAGATCACGCGGGAAGGTCCGGGGAGCTGTTTTTT.

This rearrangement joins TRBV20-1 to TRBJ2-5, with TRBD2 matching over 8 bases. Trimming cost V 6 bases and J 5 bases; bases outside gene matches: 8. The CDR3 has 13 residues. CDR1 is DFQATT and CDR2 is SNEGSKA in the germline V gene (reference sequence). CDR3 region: CSAPTAGVETQYF. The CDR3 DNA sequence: TGCAGTGCCCCCACAGCGGGAGTGGAGACCCAGTACTTC.

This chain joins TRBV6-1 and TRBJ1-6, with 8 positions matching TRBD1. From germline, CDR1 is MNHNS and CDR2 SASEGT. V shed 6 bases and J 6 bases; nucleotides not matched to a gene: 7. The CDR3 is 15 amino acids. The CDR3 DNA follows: TGTGCCAGCAGGCCGGGGACAGGCCTTAATTCACCCCTCCACTTT. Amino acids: CASRPGTGLNSPLHF.

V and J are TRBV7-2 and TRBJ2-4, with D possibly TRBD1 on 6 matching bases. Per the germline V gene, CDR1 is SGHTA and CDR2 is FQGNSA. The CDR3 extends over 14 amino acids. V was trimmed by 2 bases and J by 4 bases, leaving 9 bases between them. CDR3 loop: CASSLYRDKNIQYF. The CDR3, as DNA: TGTGCCAGCAGCTTATACAGGGATAAAAACATTCAGTACTTC.

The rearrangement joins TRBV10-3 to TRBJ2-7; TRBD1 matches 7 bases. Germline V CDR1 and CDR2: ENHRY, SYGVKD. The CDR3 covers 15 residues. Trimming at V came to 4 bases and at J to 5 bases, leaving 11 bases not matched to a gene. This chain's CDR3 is CAISAPGQRSHEQYF. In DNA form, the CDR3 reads TGTGCCATCAGTGCCCCGGGACAGAGGTCCCACGAGCAGTACTTC.

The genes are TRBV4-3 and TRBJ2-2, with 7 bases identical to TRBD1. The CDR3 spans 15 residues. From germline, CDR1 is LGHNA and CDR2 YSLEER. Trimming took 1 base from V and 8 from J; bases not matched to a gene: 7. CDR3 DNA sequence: TGCGCCAGCAGCCAAGCCGACAGGGTAGGAGGGGAGCTGTTTTTT. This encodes CASSQADRVGGELFF.

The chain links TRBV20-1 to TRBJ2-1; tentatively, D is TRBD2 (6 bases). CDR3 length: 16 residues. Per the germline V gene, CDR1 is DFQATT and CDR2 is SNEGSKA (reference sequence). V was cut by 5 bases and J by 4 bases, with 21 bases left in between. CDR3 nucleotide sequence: TGCAGTGCTGTGGGTAGCGGAGCCGGGGGATACAATGAGCAGTTCTTC. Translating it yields CSAVGSGAGGYNEQFF.

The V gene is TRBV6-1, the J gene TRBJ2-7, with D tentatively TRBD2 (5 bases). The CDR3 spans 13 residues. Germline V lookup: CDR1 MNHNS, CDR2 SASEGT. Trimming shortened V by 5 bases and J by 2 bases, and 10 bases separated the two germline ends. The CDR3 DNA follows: TGTGCCAGCAGTCGACGGGGTACCTACGAGCAGTACTTC. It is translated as CASSRRGTYEQYF.

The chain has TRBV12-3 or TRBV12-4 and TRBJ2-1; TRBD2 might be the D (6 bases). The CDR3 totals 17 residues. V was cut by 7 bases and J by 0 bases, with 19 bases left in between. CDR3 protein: CASTPRGVIGSYNEQFF. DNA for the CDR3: TGTGCCAGCACCCCCCGCGGGGTTATTGGCTCCTACAATGAGCAGTTCTTC.

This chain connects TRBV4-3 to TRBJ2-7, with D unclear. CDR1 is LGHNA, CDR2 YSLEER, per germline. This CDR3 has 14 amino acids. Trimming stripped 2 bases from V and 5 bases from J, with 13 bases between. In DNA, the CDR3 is TGCGCCAGCAGCCAAAATGGAGTTCATAACGAGCAGTACTTC. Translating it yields CASSQNGVHNEQYF.

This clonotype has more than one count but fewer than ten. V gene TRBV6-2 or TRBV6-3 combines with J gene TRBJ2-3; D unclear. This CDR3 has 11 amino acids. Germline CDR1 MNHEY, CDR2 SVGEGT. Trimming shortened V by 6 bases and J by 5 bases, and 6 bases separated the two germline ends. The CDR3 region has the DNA TGTGCCAGCAGCGTTCGAGATACGCAGTATTTT. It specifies CASSVRDTQYF.

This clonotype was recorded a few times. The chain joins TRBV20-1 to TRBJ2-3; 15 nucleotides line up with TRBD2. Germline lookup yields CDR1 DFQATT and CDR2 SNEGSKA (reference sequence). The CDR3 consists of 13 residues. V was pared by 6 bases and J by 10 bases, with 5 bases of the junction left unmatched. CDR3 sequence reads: CSAERTSGGAQYF. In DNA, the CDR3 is TGCAGTGCGGAACGGACTAGCGGGGGGGCGCAGTATTTT.

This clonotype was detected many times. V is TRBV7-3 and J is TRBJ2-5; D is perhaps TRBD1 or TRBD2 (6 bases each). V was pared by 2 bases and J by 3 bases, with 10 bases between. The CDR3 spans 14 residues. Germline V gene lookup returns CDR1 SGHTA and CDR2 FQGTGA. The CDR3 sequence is CASSLAGGEETQYF. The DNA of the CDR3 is TGTGCCAGCAGCTTAGCCGGGGGCGAAGAGACCCAGTACTTC.

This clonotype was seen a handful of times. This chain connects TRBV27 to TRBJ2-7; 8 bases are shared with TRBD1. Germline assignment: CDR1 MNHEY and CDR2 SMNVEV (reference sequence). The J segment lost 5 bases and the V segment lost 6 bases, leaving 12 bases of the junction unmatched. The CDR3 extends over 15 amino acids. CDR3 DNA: TGTGCCAGCAGCCCCGCCGGGACAGGAGGGAACGAGCAGTACTTC. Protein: CASSPAGTGGNEQYF.

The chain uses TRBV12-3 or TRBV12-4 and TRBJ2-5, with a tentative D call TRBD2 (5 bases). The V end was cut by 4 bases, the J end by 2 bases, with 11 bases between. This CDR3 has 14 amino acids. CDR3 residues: CASSSRAEQETQYF. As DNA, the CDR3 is TGTGCCAGCAGTTCCCGAGCGGAGCAAGAGACCCAGTACTTC.

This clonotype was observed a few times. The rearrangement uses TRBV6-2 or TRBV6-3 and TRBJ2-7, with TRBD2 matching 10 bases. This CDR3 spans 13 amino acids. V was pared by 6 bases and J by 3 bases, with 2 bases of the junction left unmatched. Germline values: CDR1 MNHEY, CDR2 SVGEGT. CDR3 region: CASRTSGYYEQYF. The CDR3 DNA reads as TGTGCCAGCAGGACTAGCGGGTACTACGAGCAGTACTTC.

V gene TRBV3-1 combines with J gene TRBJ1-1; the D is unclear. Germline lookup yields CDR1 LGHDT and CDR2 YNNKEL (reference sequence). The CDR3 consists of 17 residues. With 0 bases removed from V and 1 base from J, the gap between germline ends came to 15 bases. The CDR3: CASSQEVGRAENTEAFF. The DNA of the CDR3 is TGTGCCAGCAGCCAAGAAGTTGGGAGGGCTGAGAACACTGAAGCTTTCTTT.

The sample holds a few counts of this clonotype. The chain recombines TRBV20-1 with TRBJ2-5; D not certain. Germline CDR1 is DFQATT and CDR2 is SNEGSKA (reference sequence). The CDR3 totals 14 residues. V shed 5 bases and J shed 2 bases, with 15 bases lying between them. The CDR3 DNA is TGCAGTGCTTCGGACCCCTACGTTCAAGAGACCCAGTACTTC. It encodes CSASDPYVQETQYF.

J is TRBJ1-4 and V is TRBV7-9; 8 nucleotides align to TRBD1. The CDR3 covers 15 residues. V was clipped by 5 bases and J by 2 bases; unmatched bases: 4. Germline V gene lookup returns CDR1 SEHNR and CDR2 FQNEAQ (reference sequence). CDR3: CASSQGAGTNEKLFF. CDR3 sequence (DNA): TGTGCCAGCAGCCAGGGGGCCGGGACTAATGAAAAACTGTTTTTT.

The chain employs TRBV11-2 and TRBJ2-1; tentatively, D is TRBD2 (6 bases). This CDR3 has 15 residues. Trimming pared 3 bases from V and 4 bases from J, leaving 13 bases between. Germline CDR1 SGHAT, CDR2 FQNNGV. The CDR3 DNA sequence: TGTGCCAGCAGCTTTTTGCGGGGTTATTACAATGAGCAGTTCTTC. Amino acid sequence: CASSFLRGYYNEQFF.

CDR3 sequence: CASRQGQGTYEQYF. The CDR3 DNA follows: TGTGCCAGCAGGCAGGGACAGGGGACCTACGAGCAGTACTTC. The chain links TRBV6-1 to TRBJ2-7, with TRBD1 matching over 10 bases. CDR3 size: 14 residues. Germline V lookup: CDR1 MNHNS, CDR2 SASEGT. V gave up 6 bases and J gave up 2 bases; unmatched junction bases: 4.

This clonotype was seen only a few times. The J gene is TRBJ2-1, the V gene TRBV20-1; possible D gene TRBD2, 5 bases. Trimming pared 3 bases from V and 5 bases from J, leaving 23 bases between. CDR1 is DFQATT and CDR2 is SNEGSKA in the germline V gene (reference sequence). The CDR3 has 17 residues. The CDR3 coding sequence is TGCAGTGCTAGTACGGGGAGCAGATACATGAGGAACAATGAGCAGTTCTTC. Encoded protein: CSASTGSRYMRNNEQFF.